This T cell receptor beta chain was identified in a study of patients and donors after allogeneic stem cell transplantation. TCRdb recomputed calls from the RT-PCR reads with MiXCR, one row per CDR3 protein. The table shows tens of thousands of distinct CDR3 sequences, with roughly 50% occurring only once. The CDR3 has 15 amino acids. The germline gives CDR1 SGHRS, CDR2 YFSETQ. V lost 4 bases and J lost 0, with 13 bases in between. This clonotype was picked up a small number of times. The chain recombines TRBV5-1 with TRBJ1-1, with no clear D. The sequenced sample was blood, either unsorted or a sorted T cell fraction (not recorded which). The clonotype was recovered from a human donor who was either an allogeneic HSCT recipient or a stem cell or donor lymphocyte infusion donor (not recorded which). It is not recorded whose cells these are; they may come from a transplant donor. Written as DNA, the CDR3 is TGCGCCAGCAGCGAGAGAGACGGGATGAACACTGAAGCTTTCTTT. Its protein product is CASSERDGMNTEAFF.